These 13 T cell receptor beta chains originate from one sample sequenced in a study of CD8 T cells in Susac syndrome. When the RNA was reverse transcribed, random hexamers were used with an input of about 0.45 to 1 ug. TCRdb re-called the immunoSEQ multiplex PCR reads with MiXCR, one entry per CDR3 protein. The sample has 200,000 to 250,000 distinct CDR3 sequences; about 94% are singletons. Sequencing was performed on CD4+ T cells from PBMCs. All receptors derive from a human donor with Susac syndrome.

The rearrangement links TRBV2 to TRBJ1-5; D may be TRBD1 (6 bases). Germline V gives CDR1 SNHLY, CDR2 FYNNEI. V lost 7 bases and J lost 6, with 19 bases in between. CDR3 length: 15 residues. The CDR3 spells CASTRGEGLGQPQHF. CDR3 sequence (DNA): TGTGCCAGCACGAGGGGGGAAGGATTGGGTCAGCCCCAGCATTTT.

The chain employs TRBV3-1 and TRBJ2-2; TRBD2 aligns across 7 bases. Germline V gives CDR1 LGHDT, CDR2 YNNKEL (reference sequence). The V and J ends lost 3 bases and 6 bases, in that order; junction bases with no gene match: 7. The CDR3 spans 15 residues. CDR3 in DNA: TGTGCCAGCAGCCAGGGGGAAACTAGCGCCGGGGAGCTGTTTTTT. It encodes CASSQGETSAGELFF.

The CDR3 loop reads CASSPAGDNQPQHF. CDR3 in DNA: TGTGCCAGCTCACCAGCGGGGGACAATCAGCCCCAGCATTTT. J is TRBJ1-5 and V is TRBV18, with D perhaps matching TRBD1 (5 bases). V lost 2 bases to trimming and J lost 3 bases, with 8 bases between them. The germline gives CDR1 KGHSH, CDR2 LQKENI. The CDR3 totals 14 residues.

The chain uses TRBV5-5 and TRBJ2-2; 8 bases line up with TRBD1. V lost 2 bases to trimming and J lost 4 bases; unmatched junction nucleotides: 7. Germline V lookup: CDR1 SGHKS, CDR2 YYEKEE (reference sequence). CDR3 length: 16 residues. CDR3 coding DNA: TGTGCCAGCAGCTTCGTACGACAGGGGATCACCGGGGAGCTGTTTTTT. Translating gives CASSFVRQGITGELFF.

The chain uses TRBV29-1 and TRBJ1-1, with 10 bases matching TRBD1. Germline trimming cut 6 bases from V and 1 base from J; bases unmatched to any gene: 2. CDR1 is SQVTM, CDR2 ANQGSEA, per germline. The length of the CDR3 is 13 residues. CDR3 protein: CSVRTGGNTEAFF. The CDR3 region has the DNA TGCAGCGTGCGGACAGGGGGGAACACTGAAGCTTTCTTT.

The chain carries TRBV19 and TRBJ2-5, with D perhaps given as TRBD1 or TRBD2 (6 bases each). Per germline, CDR1 LNHDA and CDR2 SQIVND (reference sequence). Trimming shortened V by 5 bases and J by 4 bases, and 17 bases separated the two germline ends. This CDR3 comprises 15 residues. CDR3 nucleotides: TGTGCCAGTAGTCTTAAAAGGGGGGCTCGAGAGACCCAGTACTTC. It codes for CASSLKRGARETQYF.

The CDR3 loop reads CASSLWDSPAEQYF. The CDR3 bases are TGTGCCAGCAGTTTATGGGACAGCCCCGCCGAGCAGTACTTC. J is TRBJ2-7 and V is TRBV28; TRBD1 is a possible D gene (6 bases). The V gene's germline CDR1 is MDHEN and CDR2 SYDVKM. The CDR3 consists of 14 residues. With 0 bases removed from V and 6 bases from J, the gap between germline ends came to 12 bases.

This chain joins TRBV15 and TRBJ2-5; either TRBD1 or TRBD2 may fit D (6 bases each). V was trimmed by 0 bases and J by 5 bases, leaving 13 bases between them. The CDR3 spans 15 residues. Germline V lookup: CDR1 LNHNV, CDR2 YYDKDF (reference sequence). The chain's CDR3 is CATSRDRGDRETQYF. As DNA, the CDR3 is TGTGCCACCAGCAGAGATAGGGGGGATCGGGAGACCCAGTACTTC.

The chain carries TRBV12-3 or TRBV12-4 and TRBJ1-5; TRBD1 matches at 7 bases. The ends lost 3 bases at V and 2 bases at J; junction bases unmatched: 7. The length of the CDR3 is 16 residues. The CDR3 region is CASSFGTVRGNQPQHF. DNA of the CDR3: TGTGCCAGCAGTTTCGGGACAGTGAGGGGCAATCAGCCCCAGCATTTT.

This rearrangement joins TRBV6-5 to TRBJ1-2; D is ambiguous. The V gene lost 5 bases and the J gene lost 6 bases, with 13 bases spanning the gap. Germline V gene sequence: CDR1 MNHEY, CDR2 SVGAGI. The CDR3 has 13 amino acids. The CDR3 nucleotides read TGTGCCAGCAGTGAACGGGAACCCCATGGCTACACCTTC. Translating gives CASSEREPHGYTF.

The CDR3 bases are TGTGCCAGCAGTTACTCGAAACAGGAAGCTTTCTTT. It yields the protein CASSYSKQEAFF. The V call is TRBV6-2 or TRBV6-3, the J call TRBJ1-1; D gene unclear. Germline CDR1 and CDR2: MNHEY and SVGEGT. The V end was cut by 0 bases, the J end by 8 bases, with 7 bases between. The CDR3 totals 12 residues.

V gene TRBV7-2 combines with J gene TRBJ1-2; the D is unclear. This CDR3 has 12 residues. V lost 1 base, J lost 4 bases, and 4 bases lay in between. Germline V gene lookup returns CDR1 SGHTA and CDR2 FQGNSA. Written as DNA, the CDR3 is TGTGCCAGCAGCTTAGGGCCCTATGGCTACACCTTC. This translates into CASSLGPYGYTF. Full variable domain (remainder filled in from reference TRBV7-2 and TRBJ1-2): GAGVSQSPSNKVTEKGKDVELRCDPISGHTALYWYRQSLGQGLEFLIYFQGNSAPDKSGLPSDRFSAERTGGSVSTLTIQRTQQEDSAVYLCASSLGPYGYTFGSGTRLTVV.

The rearrangement links TRBV28 to TRBJ1-1, with D maybe TRBD1 (5 bases). Trimming removed 3 bases from V and 9 bases from J, with 8 bases in between. The V gene's germline CDR1 is MDHEN and CDR2 SYDVKM. The CDR3 has 11 residues. The DNA for the CDR3 is TGTGCCAGCAGTTTTGGGGGGAAAGCTTTCTTT. Amino acids: CASSFGGKAFF.